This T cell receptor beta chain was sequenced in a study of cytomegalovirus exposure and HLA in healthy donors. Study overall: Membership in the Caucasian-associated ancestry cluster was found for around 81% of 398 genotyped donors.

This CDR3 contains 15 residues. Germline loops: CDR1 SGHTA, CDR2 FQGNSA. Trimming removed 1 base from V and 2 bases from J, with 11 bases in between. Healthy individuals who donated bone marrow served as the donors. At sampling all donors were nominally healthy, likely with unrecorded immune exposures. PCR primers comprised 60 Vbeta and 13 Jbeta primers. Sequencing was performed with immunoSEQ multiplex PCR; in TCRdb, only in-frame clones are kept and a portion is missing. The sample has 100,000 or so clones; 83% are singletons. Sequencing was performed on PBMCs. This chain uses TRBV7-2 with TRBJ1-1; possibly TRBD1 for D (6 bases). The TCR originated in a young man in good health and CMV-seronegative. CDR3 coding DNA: TGTGCCAGCAGCTTAGGACCGGGACACAACACTGAAGCTTTCTTT. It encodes CASSLGPGHNTEAFF. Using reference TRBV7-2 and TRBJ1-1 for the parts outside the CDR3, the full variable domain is GAGVSQSPSNKVTEKGKDVELRCDPISGHTALYWYRQSLGQGLEFLIYFQGNSAPDKSGLPSDRFSAERTGGSVSTLTIQRTQQEDSAVYLCASSLGPGHNTEAFFGQGTRLTVV.